This T cell receptor beta chain was sequenced during a study of T cell responses to AZD1222 COVID-19 vaccine. Study results and limitations: Repertoire sampling occurred only after the peak T cell response. Clonal diversity was possibly underestimated, and the donors were mostly white British, with more females. Among those given AZD1222, only 6 or 7 were seropositive at baseline.

With regard to this clone: What it binds is not known.

Produced via immunoSEQ multiplex PCR; TCRdb's table is partial and in-frame only. The sample contains around 99,000 clones, around 90% of which appear only once. The TCR sequence derives from an adult in good health. Specimen: peripheral blood, collected on day 0 of MenACWY control vaccination.

The CDR3 is CATSTRQGETKNIQYF. As DNA, the CDR3 is TGTGCCACCAGCACTAGACAGGGGGAAACCAAAAACATTCAGTACTTC. V is TRBV15 and J is TRBJ2-4, with 9 bases aligning to TRBD1. The CDR3 has 16 amino acids. Germline V gene data show CDR1 as LNHNV and CDR2 as YYDKDF (reference sequence). V gave up 4 bases and J gave up 2 bases; unmatched junction bases: 6. The variable domain in full, completed from reference TRBV15 and TRBJ2-4, reads DAMVIQNPRYQVTQFGKPVTLSCSQTLNHNVMYWYQQKSSQAPKLLFHYYDKDFNNEADTPDNFQSRRPNTSFCFLDIRSPGLGDTAMYLCATSTRQGETKNIQYFGAGTRLSVL.